This T cell receptor beta chain emerged from a study of OX40 agonist ivuxolimab in advanced cancers. Findings of the study overall: It was not determined which antigens were specifically recognized by the peripheral T cells that had undergone clonal expansion. Averaging showed that CD8+ T cells had more expanded clones than CD4+ did.

Comments on this clone: Its target is not known.

Autoimmune disease history or systemic immunosuppression meant exclusion. Generated by immunoSEQ multiplex PCR, the TCRdb table keeps only in-frame clones and is missing some. The sample has about 44,000 clones; roughly 88% are singletons. V was trimmed by 1 base and J by 3 bases, leaving 15 bases between them. The CDR3 totals 17 residues. Germline V gene data show CDR1 as SGHTA and CDR2 as FQGTGA. The source material was CD4+ or CD8+ T cells sorted from blood, sampled in a trial of the OX40 agonist ivuxolimab. The chain is built from TRBV7-3 and TRBJ2-2; tentatively, D is TRBD1 or TRBD2 (6 bases each). The receptor's source is an adult with an advanced solid tumor such as melanoma, head and neck, liver or kidney cancer. This CDR3 reads CASSLIPGQRDTGELFF. The CDR3 coding sequence is TGTGCCAGCAGCTTAATCCCTGGACAGCGGGACACCGGGGAGCTGTTTTTT.